This T cell receptor beta chain was captured by sequencing in a study of blood T cell repertoires in COVID-19. Generated by immunoSEQ multiplex PCR, the TCRdb table keeps only in-frame clones and is missing some. The sample has over 80,000 clones, around nine tenths seen once; the top ten hold 10% to 13%. This CDR3 spans 16 amino acids. The genes are TRBV21-1 and TRBJ2-6; the table's D call TRBD1 went unverified against the DNA. TRBV21-1 is marked as a pseudogene. Sequences were obtained from peripheral blood. The receptor was isolated from a man between 50 and 59 years old with acute or convalescent COVID-19. CDR3 DNA sequence: TGTGCCAGCAGCAAAACTTCAGGCCCTGGGGCCAACGTCCTGACTTTC. It is translated as CASSKTSGPGANVLTF.